This entry lists 23 T cell receptor beta chains sequenced from one sample in a study of shared clonotypes between healthy human individuals. TCRdb keeps only in-frame clones here, not all; method: immunoSEQ multiplex PCR. This table holds around 2.5 million clones, 93% found once. Sequenced material: naive CD4+ T cells from PBMCs. Subset meaning: CD45RA+ positively selected. All receptors come from a man aged 18 to 30 in good health. Some clones in this sample may be carry-over from other donors' samples.

For the CDR3, the DNA is TGTGCCAGCAACCTGGGGGGGTCAGCAGCCAAAAACATTCAGTACTTC. This codes for CASNLGGSAAKNIQYF. The gene calls are TRBV7-2 and TRBJ2-4; 7 bases map to TRBD2. Germline values: CDR1 SGHTA, CDR2 FQGNSA. This CDR3 is 16 amino acids long. J gave up 0 bases and V 7 bases, and 9 bases lay outside the gene matches.

This clone was found once. The genes are TRBV6-4 and TRBJ2-3; 12 bases line up with TRBD2. This CDR3 has 15 residues. The germline gives CDR1 MRHNA, CDR2 SNTAGT. V was clipped by 5 bases and J by 4 bases; unmatched bases: 4. The chain's CDR3 is CASSTSGRSADTQYF. CDR3 DNA: TGTGCCAGCAGTACTAGCGGGAGGTCCGCAGATACGCAGTATTTT.

The CDR3 loop is CASSPSVSLGAFF. The CDR3 nucleotides are TGTGCCAGCTCACCGTCCGTTTCGCTGGGGGCTTTCTTT. This chain connects TRBV18 to TRBJ1-1, with D unclear. CDR3 length: 13 amino acids. Deletions cut 3 bases from V and 11 bases from J, with 16 bases between. The V gene's germline CDR1 is KGHSH and CDR2 LQKENI.

The genes are TRBV6-5 and TRBJ2-2, with D possibly being TRBD1 (6 bases). CDR3 length equals 15 residues. Between the trimmed V and J ends, which lost 6 bases and 2 bases, there was a span of 13 bases. Looked up from germline, CDR1 is MNHEY and CDR2 is SVGAGI. This CDR3 is CASSPAGANTGELFF. CDR3 DNA sequence: TGTGCCAGCAGCCCAGCAGGGGCCAACACCGGGGAGCTGTTTTTT.

This chain joins TRBV2 and TRBJ1-4; 9 nucleotides line up with TRBD1. The CDR3 runs 16 residues. Trimming took 5 bases from V and 5 from J; bases not matched to a gene: 9. CDR1 SNHLY and CDR2 FYNNEI come from the germline V gene. The CDR3 sequence: CASSTGPGTGNEKLFF. The CDR3, as DNA: TGTGCCAGCAGTACCGGCCCCGGGACAGGGAATGAAAAACTGTTTTTT.

This CDR3 is CASSGTSANTGELFF. For the CDR3, the DNA is TGTGCCAGCAGTGGGACTAGCGCGAACACCGGGGAGCTGTTTTTT. V usage is TRBV2 and J usage is TRBJ2-2; TRBD2 aligns across 9 bases. With V trimmed by 4 bases and J by 0 bases, 0 bases remained unmatched. The CDR3 extends over 15 amino acids. From germline, CDR1 is SNHLY and CDR2 FYNNEI. The variable domain in full, with the rest retrieved from reference TRBV2 and TRBJ2-2, is EPEVTQTPSHQVTQMGQEVILRCVPISNHLYFYWYRQILGQKVEFLVSFYNNEISEKSEIFDDQFSVERPDGSNFTLKIRSTKLEDSAMYFCASSGTSANTGELFFGEGSRLTVL.

The chain has TRBV4-1 and TRBJ1-6; D is ambiguous. The CDR3 covers 12 residues. The V gene's germline CDR1 is MGHRA and CDR2 YSYEKL. Trimming pared 0 bases from V and 12 bases from J, leaving 6 bases between. The CDR3 is CASSQDGLPLHF. The CDR3 nucleotides are TGCGCCAGCAGCCAAGATGGGTTACCCCTCCACTTT.

The chain has TRBV15 and TRBJ2-7; 8 bases align to TRBD2. This CDR3 is 12 amino acids long. V dropped 8 bases and J dropped 6; count of bases not matched to a gene: 6. CDR1 and CDR2 from the germline V gene are LNHNV and YYDKDF (reference sequence). Here the CDR3 reads CATQSGRSEQYF. CDR3 in DNA: TGTGCCACCCAAAGCGGGAGAAGCGAGCAGTACTTC.

This chain links TRBV5-6 with TRBJ1-1; D might be TRBD1 (6 bases). Germline V gene sequence: CDR1 SGHDT, CDR2 YYEEEE. Deletions cut 4 bases from V and 0 bases from J, with 19 bases between. The CDR3 spans 17 residues. The CDR3 DNA sequence: TGTGCCAGCAGCCCAATCTTGGGTGGGGGGCTGAACACTGAAGCTTTCTTT. This translates into CASSPILGGGLNTEAFF.

The sample holds a few counts of this clone. The rearrangement uses TRBV14 and TRBJ2-7, with no clear D. The germline V gene encodes CDR1 SGHDN and CDR2 FVKESK. The CDR3 covers 11 residues. V was trimmed by 4 bases and J by 5 bases, leaving 6 bases between them. The CDR3 DNA reads TGTGCCAGCAGCCTAGAAAACGAGCAGTACTTC. Amino acid sequence: CASSLENEQYF.

The chain carries TRBV5-4 and TRBJ2-1; D is possibly TRBD1 or TRBD2 (5 bases each). Germline CDR1 SGHNT, CDR2 YYREEE (reference sequence). V lost 7 bases, J lost 4 bases, and 18 bases lay in between. This CDR3 is 15 amino acids long. CDR3 region: CASGNRDLAYNEQFF. The CDR3 region has the DNA TGTGCCAGCGGCAACCGGGACCTGGCGTACAATGAGCAGTTCTTC.

This chain uses TRBV7-8 with TRBJ1-4, with unresolved D. Germline loops: CDR1 SGHVS, CDR2 FQNEAQ. Trimming removed 2 bases from V and 2 bases from J, with 6 bases in between. The CDR3 covers 14 residues. CDR3 sequence reads: CASSLSGTNEKLFF. The CDR3 DNA reads TGTGCCAGCAGCTTATCCGGGACTAATGAAAAACTGTTTTTT.

Points on this clone: The identical CDR3 is also encoded by other nucleotide sequences in the sample. The genes are TRBV19 and TRBJ1-5; the D gene is possibly TRBD1 (5 bases). V lost 3 bases to trimming and J lost 6 bases, with 12 bases between them. Per germline, CDR1 LNHDA and CDR2 SQIVND (reference sequence). The CDR3 length is 14 residues. In nucleotides, the CDR3 is TGTGCCAGTAGTATCGTAAGGGGCGGTCAGCCCCAGCATTTT. It encodes CASSIVRGGQPQHF. Variable domain in full (rest from reference TRBV19 and TRBJ1-5): DGGITQSPKYLFRKEGQNVTLSCEQNLNHDAMYWYRQDPGQGLRLIYYSQIVNDFQKGDIAEGYSVSREKKESFPLTVTSAQKNPTAFYLCASSIVRGGQPQHFGDGTRLSIL.

Of note for this clone: Other DNA sequences in the same sample also yield this CDR3. This rearrangement joins TRBV7-3 to TRBJ2-5; D is unresolved. V lost 5 bases, J lost 2 bases, and 9 bases lay in between. CDR1 SGHTA and CDR2 FQGTGA come from the germline V gene. This CDR3 has 13 residues. The CDR3 DNA sequence: TGTGCCAGCAGCCAAGGCAGTCAAGAGACCCAGTACTTC. It yields the protein CASSQGSQETQYF.

V gene TRBV5-5 combines with J gene TRBJ2-7; no firm D call. This CDR3 spans 11 amino acids. Germline values: CDR1 SGHKS, CDR2 YYEKEE (reference sequence). Trimming took 4 bases from V and 4 from J, leaving 6 bases between them. DNA for the CDR3: TGTGCCAGCAGCGCCTTTTACGAGCAGTACTTC. Protein product: CASSAFYEQYF.

V is TRBV18 and J is TRBJ2-3; 7 bases align to TRBD1. The germline V gene encodes CDR1 KGHSH and CDR2 LQKENI. The CDR3 length is 14 residues. V shed 4 bases and J 3 bases; nucleotides not matched to a gene: 4. The CDR3: CASSRRQGTDTQYF. The CDR3 DNA follows: TGTGCCAGCTCACGGAGACAGGGAACAGATACGCAGTATTTT.

This sequence joins TRBV15 and TRBJ2-7, with unresolved D. The V gene's germline CDR1 is LNHNV and CDR2 YYDKDF (reference sequence). This CDR3 region has 12 residues. The V end lost 3 bases, the J end lost 12 bases, and 15 bases lay between the germline ends. The CDR3 DNA reads as TGTGCCACCAGCAGGCCCAAATCGACAACGTACTTC. This translates into CATSRPKSTTYF.

The chain combines TRBV5-1 with TRBJ2-1, with 8 bases that match TRBD1. Germline assignment: CDR1 SGHRS and CDR2 YFSETQ. CDR3 size: 16 residues. Trimming took 4 bases from V and 6 from J; bases not matched to a gene: 12. The CDR3 sequence: CASSLPRTGSTNEQFF. The CDR3, as DNA: TGCGCCAGCAGCCTCCCACGGACAGGGTCCACCAATGAGCAGTTCTTC.

V and J are TRBV9 and TRBJ2-1, with D tentatively TRBD1 (6 bases). V gave up 4 bases and J gave up 5 bases, with 10 bases separating them. The germline CDR1 and CDR2 sequences are SGDLS and YYNGEE. The CDR3 length is 13 residues. The CDR3 region has the DNA TGTGCCAGCAGCCCGGACAGAAACAATGAGCAGTTCTTC. It is translated as CASSPDRNNEQFF.

The V gene is TRBV29-1, the J gene TRBJ2-5, with TRBD1 identical over 7 bases. Germline assignment: CDR1 SQVTM and CDR2 ANQGSEA. The CDR3 is 12 residues long. V dropped 7 bases and J dropped 2; count of bases not matched to a gene: 4. In DNA, the CDR3 is TGCAGCGGTCGACAGGGTCAAGAGACCCAGTACTTC. The encoded protein is CSGRQGQETQYF.

The CDR3, as DNA: TGTGCCAGCAGCTTAATAGGGGATAGCAATCAGCCCCAGCATTTT. It encodes CASSLIGDSNQPQHF. V gene TRBV7-9 combines with J gene TRBJ1-5; D is perhaps TRBD1 (5 bases). V was trimmed by 2 bases and J by 0 bases, leaving 8 bases between them. The CDR3 runs 15 residues. Germline V gives CDR1 SEHNR, CDR2 FQNEAQ (reference sequence). The full variable domain, in which reference TRBV7-9 and TRBJ1-5 provide the parts outside the CDR3, is DTGVSQNPRHKITKRGQNVTFRCDPISEHNRLYWYRQTLGQGPEFLTYFQNEAQLEKSRLLSDRFSAERPKGSFSTLEIQRTEQGDSAMYLCASSLIGDSNQPQHFGDGTRLSIL.

The chain carries TRBV6-1 and TRBJ2-7; D may be TRBD1 (5 bases). The CDR3 contains 14 residues. Germline V gene lookup returns CDR1 MNHNS and CDR2 SASEGT. The V end lost 6 bases, the J end lost 5 bases, and 17 bases lay between the germline ends. The CDR3 DNA follows: TGTGCCAGCAGCCGCGACAGAGAAGGGGACGAGCAGTACTTC. Its translation: CASSRDREGDEQYF.

This clone was seen just once. The J gene is TRBJ2-5, the V gene TRBV9, with unresolved D. This CDR3 comprises 15 residues. Trimming stripped 4 bases from V and 1 base from J, with 14 bases between. The germline CDR1 and CDR2 sequences are SGDLS and YYNGEE. The CDR3 DNA sequence: TGTGCCAGCAGCCCTCAACCCGACCGCCAAGAGACCCAGTACTTC. This codes for CASSPQPDRQETQYF.